This paragraph covers one T cell receptor beta chain sequence. The antigen is undetermined. Researchers made TCR beta libraries via UMI-labeled 5' RACE. TCRdb reanalyzed the 5' RACE reads and collapses them to one entry per CDR3 protein, without DNA. Recorded here are some 10,000 distinct CDR3 sequences; the top ten clones represent approximately 20%. The CDR3 is 14 amino acids. CDR1 is SNHLY and CDR2 is FYNNEI in the germline V gene. The sample originates from a study of human CD8 memory T cell subsets. Notes on the study in general: Overlapping only minimally, the repertoires of stem-like memory and precursor exhausted T cells were largely separate from each other. Chao1 estimates suggested higher diversity in stem-like memory T cells than in precursor exhausted T cells.

It was CCR7+ PD-1+ TIGIT+ early memory CD8+ T cells with exhausted-like traits that constituted TPEX cells. It was from duplicate vials of some 150,000 sorted CD8+ T cells per subset that RNA came. This receptor was identified in a human donor in good health. The genes are TRBV2 and TRBJ2-1. The sample taken for sequencing was CD8+ T cells from PBMCs. This chain's CDR3 is CASSEEVGYNEQFF.